These 32 T cell receptor beta chains were sequenced from one sample in a study of OX40 agonist ivuxolimab in advanced cancers. The method was immunoSEQ multiplex PCR; TCRdb's version includes in-frame clones alone and lacks a portion of them. In the table there are about 67,000 clones, about 88% of which are singletons. The sequenced sample was CD4+ or CD8+ T cells sorted from blood, obtained in a trial of the OX40 agonist ivuxolimab. The receptors derive from an adult with an advanced solid tumor such as melanoma, head and neck, liver or kidney cancer.

The chain is built from TRBV6-5 and TRBJ1-1; no clear D. Germline CDR1 and CDR2: MNHEY and SVGAGI. Trimming cost V 6 bases and J 2 bases, with 4 bases left between them. The CDR3 extends over 11 amino acids. This CDR3 reads CASRANTEAFF. CDR3 coding DNA: TGTGCCAGCAGGGCAAACACTGAAGCTTTCTTT.

The chain has TRBV9 and TRBJ1-2; TRBD1 agrees at 7 bases. Trimming removed 4 bases from V and 7 bases from J; junction bases left unmatched: 13. Germline V gives CDR1 SGDLS, CDR2 YYNGEE. The CDR3 is 15 residues long. CDR3 in amino acids: CASSQSSSDRLGYTF. The CDR3 nucleotides are TGTGCCAGCAGCCAATCGTCCTCGGACAGGCTTGGCTACACCTTC.

CDR3 bases: TGTGCCAGCAGCCCGAGGCGGCCCGGGACAGGCACTGAAGCTTTCTTT. Residues: CASSPRRPGTGTEAFF. V gene TRBV5-4 combines with J gene TRBJ1-1; 8 bases line up with TRBD1. CDR1 SGHNT and CDR2 YYREEE come from the germline V gene (reference sequence). This CDR3 contains 16 residues. The J segment lost 4 bases and the V segment lost 4 bases, leaving 12 bases of the junction unmatched.

The chain recombines TRBV7-3 with TRBJ2-2; D is unclear. Germline V gene sequence: CDR1 SGHTA, CDR2 FQGTGA. V gave up 5 bases and J gave up 5 bases, with 9 bases separating them. CDR3 size: 13 residues. The CDR3 DNA reads TGTGCCAGCAGCCCCGCTAGGACCGGGGAGCTGTTTTTT. Its translation is CASSPARTGELFF.

This clone was recorded a few times. The chain has TRBV30 and TRBJ1-1; D gene ambiguous. This CDR3 is built from 13 residues. Germline CDR1 reads GTSNPN; CDR2 reads SVGIG (reference sequence). The V end was cut by 2 bases, the J end by 4 bases, with 11 bases between. The CDR3 DNA follows: TGTGCCTGGAGTACCCCGATGGGCACTGAAGCTTTCTTT. It specifies CAWSTPMGTEAFF.

The chain couples TRBV6-5 to TRBJ1-4; D is undetermined. The CDR3 covers 16 residues. Looked up from germline, CDR1 is MNHEY and CDR2 is SVGAGI. Trimming shortened V by 2 bases and J by 0 bases, and 10 bases separated the two germline ends. The DNA of the CDR3 is TGTGCCAGCAGTTACGGGGATCTTGCAACTAATGAAAAACTGTTTTTT. Amino acids: CASSYGDLATNEKLFF.

This clone was seen just once. CDR3 loop: CASSGTLNTQYF. As DNA, the CDR3 is TGTGCCAGCAGTGGGACTCTGAATACGCAGTATTTT. This chain joins TRBV2 and TRBJ2-3, with D maybe TRBD2 (5 bases). Germline V gives CDR1 SNHLY, CDR2 FYNNEI. This CDR3 is 12 amino acids long. V shed 4 bases and J shed 7 bases, with 9 bases lying between them.

The rearrangement joins TRBV7-2 to TRBJ2-1; D ambiguous. The CDR3 has 15 residues. Germline V gives CDR1 SGHTA, CDR2 FQGNSA. Trimming cost V 6 bases and J 4 bases, with 16 bases left between them. CDR3 in DNA: TGTGCCAGCAGTTGGCGAGGAGAAGCGTACAATGAGCAGTTCTTC. Encoded protein: CASSWRGEAYNEQFF.

The chain combines TRBV19 with TRBJ1-4; D not resolved. The CDR3 runs 15 residues. The V end was cut by 5 bases, the J end by 0 bases, with 10 bases between. Germline CDR1 reads LNHDA; CDR2 reads SQIVND (reference sequence). CDR3 nucleotide sequence: TGTGCCAGTAGTGCGGGGTATGCAACTAATGAAAAACTGTTTTTT. This translates into CASSAGYATNEKLFF.

The V gene is TRBV23-1, the J gene TRBJ1-1, with a weak D call TRBD1 (5 bases). TRBV23-1 is annotated as an ORF whose role is uncertain. The CDR3 is 16 residues long. V lost 8 bases, J lost 4 bases, and 23 bases lay in between. This CDR3 reads CASLLAGLGIGTEAFF. In DNA form, the CDR3 reads TGCGCCAGCCTACTGGCAGGGTTAGGAATAGGCACTGAAGCTTTCTTT.

This chain uses TRBV27 with TRBJ2-1; D is undetermined. Per the germline V gene, CDR1 is MNHEY and CDR2 is SMNVEV (reference sequence). The CDR3 sequence is 14 residues long. V was pared by 5 bases and J by 7 bases, with 15 bases between. This chain's CDR3 is CASSKGPTTNEQFF. CDR3 sequence (DNA): TGTGCCAGCAGTAAAGGGCCGACGACAAATGAGCAGTTCTTC.

The table lists this clone with a count of one. J is TRBJ2-7 and V is TRBV7-2; 11 nucleotides match TRBD2. From germline, CDR1 is SGHTA and CDR2 FQGNSA. J lost 4 bases, V lost 1 base, and 9 bases had no gene match. This CDR3 is 17 amino acids long. CDR3 residues: CASSLGPPSGGPYEQYF. CDR3 DNA sequence: TGTGCCAGCAGCTTAGGGCCCCCTAGCGGGGGGCCTTACGAGCAGTACTTC.

The genes are TRBV5-1 and TRBJ1-4; a weak D match, TRBD1 (6 bases). This CDR3 spans 16 amino acids. The V and J ends lost 0 bases and 9 bases respectively, with 18 bases between them. CDR1 is SGHRS, CDR2 YFSETQ, per germline. The CDR3 spells CASSLDYFRGDKKLFF. The CDR3 coding sequence is TGCGCCAGCAGCTTGGATTACTTCAGGGGTGATAAAAAACTGTTTTTT.

The V gene is TRBV19, the J gene TRBJ2-1; 9 positions match TRBD2. The germline CDR1 and CDR2 sequences are LNHDA and SQIVND (reference sequence). Germline trimming cut 9 bases from V and 7 bases from J; bases unmatched to any gene: 13. There are 15 residues in the CDR3. For the CDR3, the DNA is TGTGCCAGCAGTGGAGTAGCGGGAGCGAGGAATGAGCAGTTCTTC. It encodes CASSGVAGARNEQFF.

The V gene is TRBV7-3, the J gene TRBJ2-7; 9 bases line up with TRBD1. Germline CDR1 is SGHTA and CDR2 is FQGTGA. The CDR3 is 13 amino acids. V dropped 6 bases and J dropped 7; count of bases not matched to a gene: 7. As DNA, the CDR3 is TGTGCCAGCAGTCCGACAGGGGGAATGGAGCAGTACTTC. This encodes CASSPTGGMEQYF.

The V call is TRBV19, the J call TRBJ1-5, with D possibly TRBD1 on 6 matching bases. The CDR3 runs to 18 residues. Trimming took 7 bases from V and 6 from J, leaving 28 bases between them. In germline, CDR1 is LNHDA, CDR2 SQIVND (reference sequence). The CDR3 protein is CASTMRGQHNSGSQPQHF. DNA for the CDR3: TGTGCCAGTACCATGCGGGGGCAGCACAACTCGGGCTCTCAGCCCCAGCATTTT.

The V call is TRBV7-9, the J call TRBJ2-2; no reliable D call. The germline V gene encodes CDR1 SEHNR and CDR2 FQNEAQ (reference sequence). The V and J ends lost 1 base and 9 bases respectively, with 12 bases between them. The length of the CDR3 is 14 residues. CDR3 region: CASSLGAQRRELFF. DNA of the CDR3: TGTGCCAGCAGCTTAGGGGCTCAACGCCGGGAGCTGTTTTTT.

The V gene is TRBV2, the J gene TRBJ1-2; unclear D gene. The CDR3 covers 15 residues. V lost 7 bases and J lost 4, with 19 bases in between. The germline V gene encodes CDR1 SNHLY and CDR2 FYNNEI. CDR3 residues: CASTPLGGGAYGYTF. The CDR3 nucleotides read TGTGCCAGCACCCCATTGGGCGGAGGCGCCTATGGCTACACCTTC.

The rearrangement links TRBV7-3 to TRBJ2-1, with D perhaps matching TRBD2 (5 bases). Trimming removed 4 bases from V and 10 bases from J, with 8 bases in between. The CDR3 consists of 11 residues. Germline V CDR1 and CDR2: SGHTA, FQGTGA. The CDR3 here is CASSSDSEQFF. The CDR3, as DNA: TGTGCCAGCAGCTCGGACTCCGAGCAGTTCTTC.

The CDR3 reads CASSSFPRGGKEDGYTF. The CDR3 DNA is TGCGCCAGCAGCTCTTTCCCCCGAGGGGGTAAGGAAGATGGCTACACCTTC. The chain has TRBV4-1 and TRBJ1-2, with TRBD1 as a possible D gene (6 bases). V was shortened by 5 bases and J by 6 bases, with 25 bases between the two germline ends. There are 17 residues in the CDR3. Germline values: CDR1 MGHRA, CDR2 YSYEKL.

This clone is medium-sized (0.01 to 0.1%) by share. The identical CDR3 is also encoded by other nucleotide sequences in the sample. The V and J genes are TRBV30 and TRBJ2-2; 8 positions match TRBD1. The V gene end was trimmed by 3 bases and the J gene end by 5 bases; junction bases not matched to a gene: 5. The CDR3 runs to 14 residues. The germline gives CDR1 GTSNPN, CDR2 SVGIG (reference sequence). The CDR3 sequence: CAWRRTGTTGELFF. CDR3 sequence (DNA): TGTGCCTGGAGGCGGACAGGGACGACCGGGGAGCTGTTTTTT.

V and J are TRBV7-6 and TRBJ2-5; 7 nucleotides match TRBD2. Trimming took 1 base from V and 2 from J; bases not matched to a gene: 4. CDR3 length: 15 residues. Looked up from germline, CDR1 is SGHVS and CDR2 is FNYEAQ. The CDR3 protein is CASSLVGGWQETQYF. The CDR3 DNA follows: TGTGCCAGCAGCTTAGTGGGGGGGTGGCAAGAGACCCAGTACTTC.

This chain connects TRBV7-3 to TRBJ1-1, with D possibly matching TRBD1 (6 bases). The CDR3 length is 16 residues. Germline CDR1 reads SGHTA; CDR2 reads FQGTGA. The ends were cut back, 5 bases at V and 4 bases at J, with 20 bases in the middle. The CDR3 loop reads CASSPDGGPGSTEAFF. CDR3 in DNA: TGTGCCAGCAGCCCCGATGGGGGCCCAGGGAGCACTGAAGCTTTCTTT.

The chain uses TRBV10-3 and TRBJ2-3, with 8 nucleotides matching TRBD2. The length of the CDR3 is 16 residues. J was trimmed by 7 bases and V by 0 bases; bases with no gene match: 9. Germline V gives CDR1 ENHRY, CDR2 SYGVKD. The CDR3, as DNA: TGTGCCATCAGTGAGTCCCGGGGGGGCCGAGTGAATACGCAGTATTTT. Its translation is CAISESRGGRVNTQYF.

V gene TRBV18 combines with J gene TRBJ2-1, with 8 bases that match TRBD2. The CDR3 runs to 16 residues. V lost 6 bases and J lost 2; bases outside the gene matches: 9. From germline, CDR1 is KGHSH and CDR2 LQKENI. In nucleotides, the CDR3 is TGTGCCAGCTCGCCCGGGAGCGGGAGTGCCTACAATGAGCAGTTCTTC. Translation: CASSPGSGSAYNEQFF.

The V gene is TRBV2, the J gene TRBJ2-1, with TRBD2 matching 9 bases. From germline, CDR1 is SNHLY and CDR2 FYNNEI. The ends lost 5 bases at V and 7 bases at J; junction bases unmatched: 12. This CDR3 spans 16 amino acids. The CDR3 region is CASSPWGSGSLNEQFF. The CDR3 DNA reads as TGTGCCAGCAGTCCCTGGGGTAGCGGGAGTTTGAATGAGCAGTTCTTC. The full variable domain, rest sourced from reference TRBV2 and TRBJ2-1, is EPEVTQTPSHQVTQMGQEVILRCVPISNHLYFYWYRQILGQKVEFLVSFYNNEISEKSEIFDDQFSVERPDGSNFTLKIRSTKLEDSAMYFCASSPWGSGSLNEQFFGPGTRLTVL.

The CDR3 region is CASSLVPGTGGYTF. In nucleotides, the CDR3 is TGTGCCAGCAGCTTAGTGCCGGGGACGGGGGGCTACACCTTC. The V gene is TRBV7-2, the J gene TRBJ1-2; possibly TRBD1 for D (5 bases). Trimming stripped 1 base from V and 8 bases from J, with 14 bases between. The germline CDR1 and CDR2 sequences are SGHTA and FQGNSA. CDR3 length: 14 amino acids.

The chain uses TRBV9 and TRBJ2-2; D ambiguous. The V gene lost 2 bases and the J gene lost 1 base, with 6 bases spanning the gap. Germline loops: CDR1 SGDLS, CDR2 YYNGEE. CDR3 size: 14 residues. CDR3 in DNA: TGTGCCAGCAGCGTCCTTCTGAACACCGGGGAGCTGTTTTTT. Encoded protein: CASSVLLNTGELFF.

This chain uses TRBV5-6 with TRBJ1-2, with TRBD1 matching 7 bases. This CDR3 region has 13 residues. Losses at the gene ends were 5 bases for V and 9 bases for J; bases not matched to a gene: 10. CDR1 is SGHDT, CDR2 YYEEEE, per germline. This CDR3 is CASRFDRAKSYTF. The CDR3 nucleotides are TGTGCCAGCAGGTTCGACAGGGCTAAGAGCTACACCTTC.

The chain combines TRBV6-1 with TRBJ2-6, with D perhaps assigned TRBD1 or TRBD2 (5 bases each). Germline V gene sequence: CDR1 MNHNS, CDR2 SASEGT. The CDR3 has 15 residues. The V gene lost 1 base and the J gene lost 1 base, with 5 bases spanning the gap. The CDR3 spells CASSEGGSGANVLTF. CDR3 coding DNA: TGTGCCAGCAGTGAAGGGGGGTCTGGGGCCAACGTCCTGACTTTC.

The V and J genes are TRBV6-6 and TRBJ2-7; no reliable D call. Trimming shortened V by 5 bases and J by 3 bases, and 11 bases separated the two germline ends. CDR1 is MNHNY, CDR2 SVGAGI, per germline (reference sequence). This CDR3 spans 13 amino acids. DNA of the CDR3: TGTGCCAGCAGTAGTTCATTACACTACGAGCAGTACTTC. This translates into CASSSSLHYEQYF.

This clone has only one observation. The gene calls are TRBV18 and TRBJ2-1; D is perhaps TRBD1 (8 bases). Trimming shortened V by 4 bases and J by 6 bases, and 19 bases separated the two germline ends. Germline V gene lookup returns CDR1 KGHSH and CDR2 LQKENI. The CDR3 extends over 16 amino acids. CDR3: CASSLLGQGGRNEQFF. The CDR3, as DNA: TGTGCCAGCTCACTCCTAGGACAGGGAGGGCGCAATGAGCAGTTCTTC.